This T cell receptor (beta chain) was retrieved from a study of control samples from healthy donors and cancer patients. Assay: immunoSEQ multiplex PCR; the TCRdb copy retains only in-frame clones and omits some. The repertoire holds fewer than 90,000 clones, with 84% as singletons. Germline V gene data show CDR1 as ENHRY and CDR2 as SYGVKD. V was shortened by 4 bases and J by 5 bases, with 12 bases between the two germline ends. This CDR3 has 14 amino acids. The sequence came from a man between 50 and 59 years old in good health. This chain uses TRBV10-3 with TRBJ1-3, with D possibly being TRBD1 (5 bases). The sequenced sample was blood. The CDR3 bases are TGTGCCATCAGTGGAGAGGGGCGGAGAAACACCATATATTTT. Amino acid sequence: CAISGEGRRNTIYF.